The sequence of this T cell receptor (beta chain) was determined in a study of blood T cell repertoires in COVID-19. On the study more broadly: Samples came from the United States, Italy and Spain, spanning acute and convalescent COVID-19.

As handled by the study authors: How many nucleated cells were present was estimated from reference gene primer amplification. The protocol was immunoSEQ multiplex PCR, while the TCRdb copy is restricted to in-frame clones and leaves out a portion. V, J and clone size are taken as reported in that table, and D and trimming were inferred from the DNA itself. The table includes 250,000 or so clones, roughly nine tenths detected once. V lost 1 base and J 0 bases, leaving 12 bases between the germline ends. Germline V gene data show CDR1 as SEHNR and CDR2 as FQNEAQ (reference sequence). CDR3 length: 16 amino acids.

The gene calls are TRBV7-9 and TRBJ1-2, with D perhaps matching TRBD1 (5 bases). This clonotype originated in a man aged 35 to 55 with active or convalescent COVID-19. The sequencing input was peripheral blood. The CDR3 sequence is CASSLVGAKPNYGYTF. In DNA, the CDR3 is TGTGCCAGCAGCTTAGTAGGGGCCAAACCTAACTATGGCTACACCTTC.